This T cell receptor beta chain was recovered during a study of graft-versus-host responses after intestinal transplantation. Looking at the study overall: All of the recipients had induction that used anti-thymocyte globulin, then tacrolimus and steroids for 2 to 3 years.

Findings and limits, study-wide: Peak GvH clone levels in circulation were associated with early post-transplant HvG declines.

Of note for this clone: Its target is not known.

This CDR3 spans 14 amino acids. Germline loops: CDR1 SNHLY, CDR2 FYNNEI. V dropped 8 bases and J dropped 1 base, with 14 bases sitting between them. TCRdb's copy holds only in-frame clones and misses some; the assay was immunoSEQ multiplex PCR. The table has 90,000 to 150,000 clones, about 93% seen once; the top ten hold 0.095% to 0.15%. The chain carries TRBV2 and TRBJ2-5; no clear D gene. Sequencing used unstimulated CD4+ T cells sorted from spleen or lymph node cells, obtained before intestinal transplant. This clonotype originated in a human donor who received an intestinal transplant. In DNA form, the CDR3 reads TGTGCCAGCGGTCGCGGTTCAGGCCAAGAGACCCAGTACTTC. Its translation is CASGRGSGQETQYF.